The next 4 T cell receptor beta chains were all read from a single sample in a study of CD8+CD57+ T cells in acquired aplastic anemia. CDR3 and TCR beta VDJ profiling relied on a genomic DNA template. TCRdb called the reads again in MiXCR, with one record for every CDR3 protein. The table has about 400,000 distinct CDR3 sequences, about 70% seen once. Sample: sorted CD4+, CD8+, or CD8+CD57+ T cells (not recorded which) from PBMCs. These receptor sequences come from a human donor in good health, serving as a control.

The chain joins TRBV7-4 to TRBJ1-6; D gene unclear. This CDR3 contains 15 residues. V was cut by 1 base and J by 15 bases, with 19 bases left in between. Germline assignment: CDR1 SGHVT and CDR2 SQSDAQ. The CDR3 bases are TGTGCCAGCAGCTTAGACCCGGATGTTGATTCCCACCTCCACTTT. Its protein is CASSLDPDVDSHLHF. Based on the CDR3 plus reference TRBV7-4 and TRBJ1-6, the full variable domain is GAGVSQSPRYKVAKRGRDVALRCDSISGHVTLYWYRQTLGQGSEVLTYSQSDAQRDKSGRPSGRFSAERPERSVSTLKIQRTEQGDSAVYLCASSLDPDVDSHLHFGNGTRLTVT.

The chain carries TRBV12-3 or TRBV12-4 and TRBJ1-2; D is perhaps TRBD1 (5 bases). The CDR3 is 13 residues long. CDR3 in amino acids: CACSFNRSDGYTF. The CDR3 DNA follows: TGTGCATGCAGTTTTAACAGGAGTGATGGCTACACCTTC.

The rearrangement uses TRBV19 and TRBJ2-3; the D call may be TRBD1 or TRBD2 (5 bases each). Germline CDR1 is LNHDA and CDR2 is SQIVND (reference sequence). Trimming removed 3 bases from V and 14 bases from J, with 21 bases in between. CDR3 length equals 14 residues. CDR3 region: CASSIGGSGNTMYF. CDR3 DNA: TGTGCCAGTAGTATTGGGGGTTCTGGAAACACCATGTATTTT.

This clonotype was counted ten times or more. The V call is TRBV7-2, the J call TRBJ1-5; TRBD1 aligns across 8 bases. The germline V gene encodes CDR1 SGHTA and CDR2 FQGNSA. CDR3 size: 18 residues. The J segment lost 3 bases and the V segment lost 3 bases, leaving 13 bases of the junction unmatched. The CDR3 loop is CASSLEITGGGSNQPQHF. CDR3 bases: TGTGCCAGCAGCTTGGAAATAACAGGGGGGGGTTCCAATCAGCCCCAGCATTTT.